This T cell receptor (beta chain) was observed in a study of T cell responses to AZD1222 COVID-19 vaccine. Germline CDR1 is SGHTA and CDR2 is FQGNSA. V dropped 2 bases and J dropped 6 bases, with 12 bases sitting between them. The CDR3 spans 14 residues. TCRdb's table, derived via immunoSEQ multiplex PCR, lists solely in-frame clones and lacks some. The data show 120,000 or so clones, 85% to 95% seen once. Sequencing used peripheral blood, obtained 28 days after the second AZD1222 dose. V usage is TRBV7-2 and J usage is TRBJ2-3; perhaps TRBD1 as D (6 bases). The TCR sequence derives from an adult who received the AZD1222 COVID-19 vaccine. CDR3 DNA sequence: TGTGCCAGCAGCTTACTAGGGGGAGAGGATACGCAGTATTTT. It translates to CASSLLGGEDTQYF.